One and the same sample provided the 28 T cell receptor beta chains below, sequenced in a study of Graves' ophthalmopathy and Graves' hyperthyroidism. The authors amplified TCR beta CDR3 regions from RNA transcripts. First-round RT-PCR used HTBI primers; second-round multiplex PCR followed. TCRdb re-called the multiplex PCR reads through MiXCR, storing one row per CDR3 protein. The sample has hundreds of thousands of distinct CDR3 sequences; about a fifth are singletons. Sequencing used peripheral blood. Receptors were obtained from a woman aged 18-29 years with stable Graves' hyperthyroidism. Some clones in this sample may be carry-over from other donors' samples.

This clonotype has ten or more counts. This chain links TRBV7-2 with TRBJ1-1, with TRBD1 as a possible D gene (5 bases). Trimming removed 1 base from V and 1 base from J, with 10 bases in between. CDR3 length equals 15 residues. The germline V gene encodes CDR1 SGHTA and CDR2 FQGNSA. This CDR3 reads CASSLVSQGNTEAFF. CDR3 nucleotide sequence: TGTGCCAGCAGCTTAGTTTCCCAGGGGAACACTGAAGCTTTCTTT.

This clonotype was detected ten times or more. The genes are TRBV6-2 or TRBV6-3 and TRBJ2-2, with D uncertain. The V and J ends lost 9 bases and 0 bases respectively, with 11 bases between them. This CDR3 contains 14 residues. Germline CDR1 is MNHEY and CDR2 is SVGEGT. CDR3 DNA: TGTGCCAGTAAGCGCGACGCGAACACCGGGGAGCTGTTTTTT. Protein: CASKRDANTGELFF.

This clonotype has at least ten counts. This chain uses TRBV6-1 with TRBJ2-7, with 7 bases lining up with TRBD1. Per the germline V gene, CDR1 is MNHNS and CDR2 is SASEGT. Unmatched junction bases numbered 8, after V lost 6 bases and J lost 0 bases. The length of the CDR3 is 15 residues. DNA for the CDR3: TGTGCCAGCAGCAGAACAGGGGTCGTCTCCTACGAGCAGTACTTC. Amino acids: CASSRTGVVSYEQYF.

At least ten counts were recorded for this clonotype. The CDR3 region has the DNA TGCAGCACTGCGGACAGGGAGTACGAGCAGTACTTC. Translated, it gives CSTADREYEQYF. The chain uses TRBV29-1 and TRBJ2-7, with TRBD1 identical over 8 bases. The CDR3 extends over 12 amino acids. Germline CDR1 and CDR2: SQVTM and ANQGSEA. V was clipped by 8 bases and J by 4 bases; unmatched bases: 7.

The chain couples TRBV6-4 to TRBJ2-1, with TRBD1 matching 8 bases. The ends lost 6 bases at V and 5 bases at J; junction bases unmatched: 9. CDR1 and CDR2 (germline): MRHNA, SNTAGT. The CDR3 sequence is 15 residues long. The CDR3 DNA sequence: TGTGCCAGCAGCGAGACAGGGGACCCTAACAATGAGCAGTTCTTC. It specifies CASSETGDPNNEQFF.

The table lists this clonotype with many counts. The chain is built from TRBV11-2 and TRBJ2-5, with TRBD2 matching 10 bases. Germline CDR1 reads SGHAT; CDR2 reads FQNNGV. V trimming: 0 bases; J trimming: 3 bases; junction bases outside the gene matches: 7. This CDR3 is 17 amino acids long. CDR3 amino acids: CASSLDRASGGEETQYF. For the CDR3, the DNA is TGTGCCAGCAGCTTAGATCGCGCTAGCGGGGGCGAAGAGACCCAGTACTTC.

This clonotype was observed at least ten times. The chain employs TRBV5-1 and TRBJ1-6; TRBD1 is a possible D gene (5 bases). CDR1 and CDR2 from the germline V gene are SGHRS and YFSETQ. CDR3 length: 19 amino acids. V dropped 0 bases and J dropped 10 bases, with 26 bases sitting between them. The CDR3 DNA reads TGCGCCAGCAGCTTGGCTTACAGGAGACAACCCGAATCCACCTCACCCCTCCACTTT. Its translation: CASSLAYRRQPESTSPLHF.

Ten or more counts support this clonotype. The chain couples TRBV12-3 or TRBV12-4 to TRBJ1-6; no clear D gene. The germline V and J ends were trimmed by 5 bases and 9 bases, with 8 bases remaining between them. This CDR3 has 12 amino acids. The CDR3 is CASSLGGSPLHF. The CDR3 DNA reads as TGTGCCAGCAGTCTCGGAGGTTCACCCCTCCACTTT.

In this sample, this clonotype turned up many times. The rearrangement links TRBV9 to TRBJ2-7, with D tentatively TRBD1 (5 bases). Trimming removed 4 bases at V and 0 bases at J, with 14 bases between. CDR3 size: 15 residues. Germline V CDR1 and CDR2: SGDLS, YYNGEE. The CDR3, as DNA: TGTGCCAGCAGCCCCTCGCAGGACACCTCCTACGAGCAGTACTTC. Its protein product is CASSPSQDTSYEQYF.

In its sample, this clonotype was seen many times. This chain connects TRBV30 to TRBJ2-7; D not resolved. This CDR3 spans 12 amino acids. In germline, CDR1 is GTSNPN, CDR2 SVGIG (reference sequence). With 2 bases removed from V and 6 bases from J, the gap between germline ends came to 11 bases. The CDR3 coding sequence is TGTGCCTGGAGTCTTACCCTAGGCGAGCAGTACTTC. Protein sequence: CAWSLTLGEQYF.

The chain is built from TRBV2 and TRBJ1-3; D not resolved. Germline-derived CDR1 and CDR2 are SNHLY and FYNNEI. Between the trimmed V and J ends, which lost 7 bases and 4 bases, there was a span of 11 bases. The CDR3 totals 13 residues. The CDR3 spells CASNLRSGNTIYF. The CDR3 nucleotides are TGTGCCAGCAACTTGAGGTCCGGAAACACCATATATTTT. Drawing the rest from reference TRBV2 and TRBJ1-3, the complete variable domain is EPEVTQTPSHQVTQMGQEVILRCVPISNHLYFYWYRQILGQKVEFLVSFYNNEISEKSEIFDDQFSVERPDGSNFTLKIRSTKLEDSAMYFCASNLRSGNTIYFGEGSWLTVV.

The chain employs TRBV15 and TRBJ1-2, with 9 bases fitting TRBD1. Trimming at V came to 4 bases and at J to 5 bases, leaving 5 bases not matched to a gene. This CDR3 has 14 residues. Germline CDR1 LNHNV, CDR2 YYDKDF (reference sequence). CDR3 sequence: CATSKSGTGYGYTF. CDR3 nucleotides: TGTGCCACCAGCAAATCCGGGACAGGGTATGGCTACACCTTC.

Many counts were recorded for this clonotype. The CDR3 DNA reads as TGTGCCAGCAGTTCAGGAGCTACCGAGCAGTACTTC. The encoded protein is CASSSGATEQYF. This chain uses TRBV27 with TRBJ2-7; D is unclear. The CDR3 extends over 12 amino acids. Germline CDR1 and CDR2: MNHEY and SMNVEV (reference sequence). Trimming took 4 bases from V and 6 from J, leaving 10 bases between them.

This clonotype was seen just once. An end of the junction does not agree with germline; a read error may underlie this. The V call is TRBV7-8, the J call TRBJ2-7; TRBD1 matches 10 bases. The CDR3 is 14 residues long. The germline gives CDR1 SGHVS, CDR2 FQNEAQ. CDR3 sequence: CTSRQTGQGYEQYF. In nucleotides, the CDR3 is TGTACCAGCAGGCAGACGGGACAGGGGTACGAGCAGTACTTC.

This clonotype was counted at least ten times. The rearrangement uses TRBV27 and TRBJ1-2; D may be TRBD1 (6 bases). The germline V gene encodes CDR1 MNHEY and CDR2 SMNVEV (reference sequence). The CDR3 runs to 15 residues. V dropped 6 bases and J dropped 0 bases, with 14 bases sitting between them. CDR3 sequence (DNA): TGTGCCAGCAGCCGGGACGGGGGCCCTAACTATGGCTACACCTTC. Translating it yields CASSRDGGPNYGYTF.

This clonotype has more than one count but fewer than ten. An end of the junction differs from the germline gene, which may be a read error. The rearrangement uses TRBV7-3 and TRBJ2-5; D possibly corresponds to TRBD2 (6 bases). The CDR3 contains 15 residues. CDR1 SGHTA and CDR2 FQGTGA come from the germline V gene. The CDR3 DNA reads as TGTGCCAGCAGCTTAACGGGCTCGCCACGGGAGACCAAGTACTTC. It translates to CASSLTGSPRETKYF.

This clonotype was counted ten times or more. The rearrangement links TRBV27 to TRBJ1-2; D is unclear. The CDR3 is 13 amino acids. The V end lost 3 bases, the J end lost 4 bases, and 9 bases lay between the germline ends. CDR1 and CDR2 (germline): MNHEY, SMNVEV (reference sequence). In nucleotides, the CDR3 is TGTGCCAGCAGTTTGGGGAGGCCCTATGGCTACACCTTC. Protein sequence: CASSLGRPYGYTF.

In this sample, this clonotype turned up many times. The gene calls are TRBV19 and TRBJ2-5; D perhaps matches TRBD1 (6 bases). Trimming stripped 7 bases from V and 2 bases from J, with 14 bases between. CDR3 length: 14 residues. Germline CDR1 is LNHDA and CDR2 is SQIVND (reference sequence). The CDR3 loop is CASKRTVGQETQYF. CDR3 nucleotide sequence: TGTGCCAGTAAGAGGACAGTGGGACAAGAGACCCAGTACTTC.

This clonotype was counted many times. This sequence joins TRBV20-1 and TRBJ1-5, with D maybe TRBD1 (5 bases). V was trimmed by 6 bases and J by 9 bases, leaving 9 bases between them. The CDR3 extends over 10 amino acids. Looked up from germline, CDR1 is DFQATT and CDR2 is SNEGSKA (reference sequence). As DNA, the CDR3 is TGCAGTGCAACGGGACCGCCCCAGCATTTT. The encoded protein is CSATGPPQHF.

This clonotype occurred a few times. This chain joins TRBV6-5 and TRBJ2-7; D assignment may be TRBD1 or TRBD2 (6 bases each). Germline V lookup: CDR1 MNHEY, CDR2 SVGAGI. Between the trimmed V and J ends, which lost 3 bases and 4 bases, there was a span of 13 bases. The CDR3 is 14 amino acids. CDR3 in amino acids: CASSYFGGRYEQYF. The CDR3 DNA follows: TGTGCCAGCAGTTATTTCGGGGGCAGGTACGAGCAGTACTTC.

This clonotype was observed a handful of times. V usage is TRBV15 and J usage is TRBJ2-2, with TRBD1 matching over 8 bases. J gave up 6 bases and V 3 bases, and 9 bases lay outside the gene matches. Germline loops: CDR1 LNHNV, CDR2 YYDKDF (reference sequence). The CDR3 covers 16 residues. The CDR3 here is CATSSPGAGGSGELFF. Here the CDR3 DNA reads TGTGCCACCAGCAGCCCCGGGGCAGGGGGCTCCGGGGAGCTGTTTTTT.

This clonotype was found a few times. The chain has TRBV18 and TRBJ2-2; 8 bases fit TRBD2. This CDR3 is 14 amino acids long. Germline V gives CDR1 KGHSH, CDR2 LQKENI. Trimming took 3 bases from V and 6 from J; bases not matched to a gene: 3. The DNA of the CDR3 is TGTGCCAGCTCACCGGGACTAGTGTCCGGGGAGCTGTTTTTT. Protein product: CASSPGLVSGELFF.

This clonotype was counted ten times or more. V and J are TRBV30 and TRBJ2-5, with D perhaps matching TRBD1 or TRBD2 (5 bases each). The V gene's germline CDR1 is GTSNPN and CDR2 SVGIG (reference sequence). The CDR3 loop spans 11 amino acids. Trimming shortened V by 5 bases and J by 1 base, and 5 bases separated the two germline ends. Written as DNA, the CDR3 is TGTGCCTGGGGGACCCAAGAGACCCAGTACTTC. This codes for CAWGTQETQYF.

The chain has TRBV6-1 and TRBJ1-2; possible D gene TRBD1, 5 bases. The CDR3 has 16 amino acids. CDR1 and CDR2 (germline): MNHNS, SASEGT. Trimming cost V 6 bases and J 4 bases, with 21 bases left between them. The CDR3, as DNA: TGTGCCAGCAGCCGGGCTCGGGACCGGTCTTCCTATGGCTACACCTTC. Translation: CASSRARDRSSYGYTF.

This clonotype was found many times. The chain recombines TRBV7-3 with TRBJ2-2; no definite D call. This CDR3 spans 13 amino acids. V was clipped by 5 bases and J by 10 bases, with 14 bases between them. CDR1 SGHTA and CDR2 FQGTGA come from the germline V gene. The CDR3 nucleotides read TGTGCCAGCAGCCCCCCCGGCAGTGAGGAGCTGTTTTTT. Residues: CASSPPGSEELFF.

This clonotype has at least ten counts. The CDR3 bases are TGCGCCAGCAGCTTGGCGGGGGATGGCACTGAAGCTTTCTTT. Translated: CASSLAGDGTEAFF. The chain employs TRBV5-1 and TRBJ1-1, with D tentatively TRBD1 (5 bases). The CDR3 runs 14 residues. V was shortened by 0 bases and J by 4 bases, with 10 bases between the two germline ends. The germline V gene encodes CDR1 SGHRS and CDR2 YFSETQ.

This clonotype was detected many times. The chain has TRBV6-2 or TRBV6-3 and TRBJ1-2; 7 bases match TRBD1. The V gene end was trimmed by 2 bases and the J gene end by 8 bases; junction bases not matched to a gene: 5. This CDR3 spans 13 amino acids. Germline V CDR1 and CDR2: MNHEY, SVGEGT. CDR3 residues: CASSYETGSGYTF. In DNA form, the CDR3 reads TGTGCCAGCAGTTACGAGACAGGGTCCGGCTACACCTTC.

This clonotype was seen repeatedly, ten times or more. The chain uses TRBV9 and TRBJ1-1; tentatively, D is TRBD1 (6 bases). Per the germline V gene, CDR1 is SGDLS and CDR2 is YYNGEE. The CDR3 is 18 amino acids. V gave up 0 bases and J gave up 4 bases, with 22 bases separating them. The chain's CDR3 is CASSVGVNRADYSTEAFF. The CDR3 coding sequence is TGTGCCAGCAGCGTAGGGGTAAACAGGGCGGATTACAGCACTGAAGCTTTCTTT.